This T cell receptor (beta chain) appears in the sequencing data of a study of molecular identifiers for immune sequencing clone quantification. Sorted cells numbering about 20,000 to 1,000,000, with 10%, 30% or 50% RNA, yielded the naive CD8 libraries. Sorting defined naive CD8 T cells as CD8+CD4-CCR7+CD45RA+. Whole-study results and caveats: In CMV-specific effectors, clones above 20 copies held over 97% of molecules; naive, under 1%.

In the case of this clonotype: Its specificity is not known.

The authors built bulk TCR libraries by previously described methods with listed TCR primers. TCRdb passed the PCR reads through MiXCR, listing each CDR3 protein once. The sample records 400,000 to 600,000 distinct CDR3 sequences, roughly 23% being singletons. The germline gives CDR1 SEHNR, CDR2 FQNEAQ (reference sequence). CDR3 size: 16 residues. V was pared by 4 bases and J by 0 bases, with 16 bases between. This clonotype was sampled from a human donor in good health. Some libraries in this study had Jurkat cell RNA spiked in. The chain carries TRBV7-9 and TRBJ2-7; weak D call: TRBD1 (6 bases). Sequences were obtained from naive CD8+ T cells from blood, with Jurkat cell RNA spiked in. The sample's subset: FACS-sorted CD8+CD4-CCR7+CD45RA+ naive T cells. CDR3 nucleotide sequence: TGTGCCAGCAGCTCCGGGACACCCGTCAGCTCCTACGAGCAGTACTTC. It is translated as CASSSGTPVSSYEQYF. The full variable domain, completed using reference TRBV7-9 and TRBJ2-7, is DTGVSQNPRHKITKRGQNVTFRCDPISEHNRLYWYRQTLGQGPEFLTYFQNEAQLEKSRLLSDRFSAERPKGSFSTLEIQRTEQGDSAMYLCASSSGTPVSSYEQYFGPGTRLTVT.